This TCR beta chain was sequenced in a study of blood T cell repertoires in COVID-19. Across the whole study: Acute and convalescent COVID-19 samples came from the United States, Italy and Spain.

Authors' processing steps: Nucleated cell counts were estimated from reference gene primer amplification. Only in-frame clones appear in the TCRdb table, and some are missing; sequencing was by immunoSEQ multiplex PCR. V, J and clone size reflect that table, while D and trimming were determined from the DNA. Among 75,000 to 80,000 clones listed, about 87% were seen once. Germline assignment: CDR1 SQVTM and CDR2 ANQGSEA. Trimming left V 4 bases short and J 2 bases short, with 17 bases between. This CDR3 has 16 amino acids. Sequencing was carried out using peripheral blood. This receptor was identified in a human donor in a cohort sampled during active COVID-19. The chain uses TRBV29-1 and TRBJ2-2; possible D gene TRBD2, 7 bases. The CDR3 region is CSVARRGPSNTGELFF. CDR3 in DNA: TGCAGCGTTGCTCGGCGGGGGCCCTCAAACACCGGGGAGCTGTTTTTT.